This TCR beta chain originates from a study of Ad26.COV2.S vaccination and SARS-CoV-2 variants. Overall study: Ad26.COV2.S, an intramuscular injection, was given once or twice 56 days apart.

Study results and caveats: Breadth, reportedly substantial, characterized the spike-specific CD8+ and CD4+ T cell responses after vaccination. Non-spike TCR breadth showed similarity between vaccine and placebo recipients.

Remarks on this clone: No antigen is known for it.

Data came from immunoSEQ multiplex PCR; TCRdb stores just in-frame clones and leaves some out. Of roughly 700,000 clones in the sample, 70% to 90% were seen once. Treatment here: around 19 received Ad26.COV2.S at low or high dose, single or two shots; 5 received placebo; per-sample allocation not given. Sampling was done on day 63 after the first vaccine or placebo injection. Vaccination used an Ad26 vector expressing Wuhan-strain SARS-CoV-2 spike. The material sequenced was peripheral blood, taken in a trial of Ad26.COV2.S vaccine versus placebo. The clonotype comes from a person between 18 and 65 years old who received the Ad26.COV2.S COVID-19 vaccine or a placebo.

CDR3 sequence (DNA): TGTGCCAGTAGTATGAACGCGGGAGGGCCGGGTGAGCAGTTCTTC. It translates to CASSMNAGGPGEQFF. The rearrangement links TRBV19 to TRBJ2-1, with 9 bases matching TRBD2. J was trimmed by 9 bases and V by 3 bases; bases with no gene match: 9. Germline V gene sequence: CDR1 LNHDA, CDR2 SQIVND (reference sequence). The CDR3 is made up of 15 amino acids.